The 8 T cell receptor beta chains presented below share a single source sample, sequenced in a study of post-analysis software for immune sequencing data. Study-wide results and caveats: Relative to controls, patients had five TRBV segments at higher frequency, with TRBV5-6, TRBV5-1 and TRBV20-1 among these.

cDNA libraries for TCR beta contained unique molecular identifiers. TCRdb passed the PCR reads through MiXCR, listing each CDR3 protein once. The sample holds approximately 150,000 distinct CDR3 sequences, 30% seen once. Their cognate antigens are unknown. The sequenced sample was blood. The origin of the receptors is a girl under 18 with multiple sclerosis.

J is TRBJ2-7 and V is TRBV7-9; the D call may be TRBD1 or TRBD2 (5 bases each). The CDR3 consists of 15 residues. Germline V gene data show CDR1 as SEHNR and CDR2 as FQNEAQ (reference sequence). Trimming cost V 5 bases and J 0 bases, with 14 bases left between them. DNA for the CDR3: TGTGCCAGCAGCCCTGGGGACGAGAGCTCCTACGAGCAGTACTTC. Its protein is CASSPGDESSYEQYF.

This clonotype was seen repeatedly, ten times or more. V gene TRBV20-1 combines with J gene TRBJ2-4; D might be TRBD2 (5 bases). V dropped 1 base and J dropped 0 bases, with 13 bases sitting between them. Germline V gene data show CDR1 as DFQATT and CDR2 as SNEGSKA (reference sequence). This CDR3 is built from 16 residues. The CDR3 DNA reads TGCAGTGCTAGAGTGGGAGTAACAGTAGCCAAAAACATTCAGTACTTC. It specifies CSARVGVTVAKNIQYF.

This clonotype was seen a single time. The chain carries TRBV14 and TRBJ2-7; 8 bases are a match to TRBD2. V shed 2 bases and J 6 bases; nucleotides not matched to a gene: 15. The CDR3 consists of 17 residues. CDR1 and CDR2 (germline): SGHDN, FVKESK. This chain's CDR3 is CASSQRPGLVTPCEQYF. The CDR3 nucleotides read TGTGCCAGCAGCCAAAGGCCGGGACTAGTTACGCCCTGCGAGCAGTACTTC.

The chain has TRBV12-3 or TRBV12-4 and TRBJ1-5, with TRBD1 matching over 9 bases. V lost 8 bases and J lost 6; bases outside the gene matches: 11. CDR3 size: 15 residues. CDR3 bases: TGTGCCAGCTCCTATTCACAGGGGGCGAGTCAGCCCCAGCATTTT. Its translation is CASSYSQGASQPQHF.

This clonotype was seen many times. This chain connects TRBV15 to TRBJ2-6; D gene unclear. V was trimmed by 0 bases and J by 3 bases, leaving 6 bases between them. Germline V gene data show CDR1 as LNHNV and CDR2 as YYDKDF (reference sequence). CDR3 length equals 15 residues. CDR3 in amino acids: CATSRDMSGANVLTF. CDR3 in DNA: TGTGCCACCAGCAGAGATATGAGTGGGGCCAACGTCCTGACTTTC.

V and J are TRBV7-6 and TRBJ2-1; D not resolved. Trimming removed 6 bases from V and 0 bases from J, with 15 bases in between. The CDR3 totals 16 residues. Germline V gene lookup returns CDR1 SGHVS and CDR2 FNYEAQ. CDR3 in amino acids: CASSLVYRSSYNEQFF. The CDR3 coding sequence is TGTGCCAGCAGTCTCGTCTATCGCTCCTCCTACAATGAGCAGTTCTTC.

This clonotype was found many times. This chain joins TRBV20-1 and TRBJ2-1; maybe TRBD1 (6 bases). Trimming took off 6 bases at V and 7 bases at J, with 25 bases between the two ends. Germline V lookup: CDR1 DFQATT, CDR2 SNEGSKA (reference sequence). CDR3 size: 16 residues. CDR3 in amino acids: CSAVGAEGRGLNEQFF. The CDR3 DNA is TGCAGTGCAGTGGGAGCCGAGGGCAGGGGTCTGAATGAGCAGTTCTTC.

There are a few counts of this clonotype. V usage is TRBV27 and J usage is TRBJ2-5, with 7 bases that match TRBD1. V lost 3 bases to trimming and J lost 4 bases; unmatched junction nucleotides: 11. Germline V gene data show CDR1 as MNHEY and CDR2 as SMNVEV (reference sequence). The CDR3 consists of 16 residues. Here the CDR3 DNA reads TGTGCCAGCAGTTTGGGGGCCCAGACAGGGCGAGAGACCCAGTACTTC. Amino acid sequence: CASSLGAQTGRETQYF.